A single sample gave rise to the 3 T cell receptor beta chains below, sequenced in a study of tumor and adjacent non-tumor tissue in lung cancer. Three rounds of nested PCR, following a modified ARM-PCR protocol, produced the TCRbeta library. Using its own MiXCR run on the multiplex PCR reads, TCRdb lists one record per CDR3 protein. In the table there are roughly 44,000 distinct CDR3 sequences, 60% to 65% of which are singletons. No cell sorting was done before RNA was extracted from the tissue. Distant lung tissue was collected more than 3 cm away from the tumor edge. Sequenced input: distant non-tumor lung tissue. These receptor sequences come from a woman aged 40 to 49 with non-small cell lung cancer.

About this clonotype: Mismatch with germline at one junction end may stem from a read error. This chain joins TRBV20-1 and TRBJ2-2; D possibly corresponds to TRBD2 (6 bases). This CDR3 is 14 amino acids long. Germline V CDR1 and CDR2: DFQATT, SNEGSKA (reference sequence). The DNA of the CDR3 is TGCAGTGATAGAGATCTGGGTGCCGGCGGGGAGCTGCTTTTT. Translated: CSDRDLGAGGELLF.

This clonotype was seen ten or more times. CDR3 protein: CASSPRLRRGTNEKLFF. The CDR3 nucleotides are TGTGCCAGCAGTCCGAGACTACGCAGGGGGACTAATGAAAAACTGTTTTTT. The chain couples TRBV28 to TRBJ1-4, with TRBD1 identical over 7 bases. CDR3 length equals 17 residues. J gave up 2 bases and V 5 bases, and 11 bases lay outside the gene matches. Germline V gene lookup returns CDR1 MDHEN and CDR2 SYDVKM.

This clonotype is classed as medium-sized. The gene calls are TRBV11-2 and TRBJ2-6; D is possibly TRBD1 (5 bases). CDR1 is SGHAT and CDR2 is FQNNGV in the germline V gene. Trimming cost V 3 bases and J 1 base, with 7 bases left between them. This CDR3 spans 15 amino acids. The CDR3 here is CASSFPGSGANVLTF. For the CDR3, the DNA is TGTGCCAGCAGCTTCCCAGGGTCTGGGGCCAACGTCCTGACTTTC. Supplemented by reference TRBV11-2 and TRBJ2-6, the full variable domain reads EAGVAQSPRYKIIEKRQSVAFWCNPISGHATLYWYQQILGQGPKLLIQFQNNGVVDDSQLPKDRFSAERLKGVDSTLKIQPAKLEDSAVYLCASSFPGSGANVLTFGAGSRLTVL.